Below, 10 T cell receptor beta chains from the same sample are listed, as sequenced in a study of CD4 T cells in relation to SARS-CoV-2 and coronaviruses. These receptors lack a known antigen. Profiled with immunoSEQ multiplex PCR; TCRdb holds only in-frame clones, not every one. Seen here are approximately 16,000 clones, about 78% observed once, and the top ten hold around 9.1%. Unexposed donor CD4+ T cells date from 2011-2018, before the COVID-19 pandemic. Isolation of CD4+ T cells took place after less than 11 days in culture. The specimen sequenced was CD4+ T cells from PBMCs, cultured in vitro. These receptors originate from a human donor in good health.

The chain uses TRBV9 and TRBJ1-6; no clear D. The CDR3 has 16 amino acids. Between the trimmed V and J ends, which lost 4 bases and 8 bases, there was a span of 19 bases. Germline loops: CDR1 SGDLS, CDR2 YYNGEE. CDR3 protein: CASSSQSAPADSPLHF. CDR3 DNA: TGTGCCAGCAGCTCTCAGTCCGCTCCGGCGGATTCACCCCTCCACTTT.

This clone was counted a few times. The CDR3 loop reads CATQDPPYNEQFF. CDR3 DNA sequence: TGTGCCACCCAGGATCCACCCTACAATGAGCAGTTCTTC. This sequence joins TRBV27 and TRBJ2-1; D uncertain. Germline loops: CDR1 MNHEY, CDR2 SMNVEV (reference sequence). Trimming removed 10 bases at V and 2 bases at J, with 12 bases between. The CDR3 contains 13 residues.

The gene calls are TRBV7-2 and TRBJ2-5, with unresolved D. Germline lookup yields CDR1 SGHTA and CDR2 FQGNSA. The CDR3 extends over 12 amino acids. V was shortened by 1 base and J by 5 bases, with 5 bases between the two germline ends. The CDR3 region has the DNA TGTGCCAGCAGCTTAGTGGTGGAGACCCAGTACTTC. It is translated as CASSLVVETQYF. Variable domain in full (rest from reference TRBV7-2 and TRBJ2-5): GAGVSQSPSNKVTEKGKDVELRCDPISGHTALYWYRQSLGQGLEFLIYFQGNSAPDKSGLPSDRFSAERTGGSVSTLTIQRTQQEDSAVYLCASSLVVETQYFGPGTRLLVL.

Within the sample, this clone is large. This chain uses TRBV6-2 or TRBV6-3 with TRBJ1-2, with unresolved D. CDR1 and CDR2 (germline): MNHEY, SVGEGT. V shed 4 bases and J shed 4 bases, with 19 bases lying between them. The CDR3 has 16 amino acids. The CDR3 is CASSSSGLTRSYGYTF. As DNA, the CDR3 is TGTGCCAGCAGTTCCTCGGGTCTCACTAGGTCCTATGGCTACACCTTC.

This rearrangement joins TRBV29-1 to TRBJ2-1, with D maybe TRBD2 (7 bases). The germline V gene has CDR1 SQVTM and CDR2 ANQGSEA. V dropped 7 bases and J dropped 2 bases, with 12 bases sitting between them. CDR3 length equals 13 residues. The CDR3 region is CSDREGAYNEQFF. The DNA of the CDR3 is TGCAGCGACAGGGAGGGGGCCTACAATGAGCAGTTCTTC.

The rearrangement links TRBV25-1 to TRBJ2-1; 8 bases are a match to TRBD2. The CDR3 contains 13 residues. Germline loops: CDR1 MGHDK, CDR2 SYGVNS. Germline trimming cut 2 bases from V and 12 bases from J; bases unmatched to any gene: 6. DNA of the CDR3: TGTGCCAGCAGTGAAAGGTTAGCGGGGACGCAGTTCTTC. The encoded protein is CASSERLAGTQFF.

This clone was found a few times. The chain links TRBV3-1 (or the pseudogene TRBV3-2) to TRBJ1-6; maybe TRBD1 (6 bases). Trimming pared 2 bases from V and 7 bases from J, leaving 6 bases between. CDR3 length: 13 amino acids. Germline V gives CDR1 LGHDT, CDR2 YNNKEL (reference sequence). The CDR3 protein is CASSQRGNSPLHF. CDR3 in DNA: TGTGCCAGCAGCCAAAGGGGGAATTCACCCCTCCACTTT.

The CDR3 sequence: CASSQGLGQDTEAFF. The CDR3 bases are TGCGCCAGCAGCCAAGGTCTCGGACAAGACACTGAAGCTTTCTTT. The chain employs TRBV4-1 and TRBJ1-1; possible D gene TRBD1, 5 bases. Between the trimmed V and J ends, which lost 1 base and 3 bases, there was a span of 12 bases. The CDR3 is 15 residues long. Germline CDR1 and CDR2: MGHRA and YSYEKL.

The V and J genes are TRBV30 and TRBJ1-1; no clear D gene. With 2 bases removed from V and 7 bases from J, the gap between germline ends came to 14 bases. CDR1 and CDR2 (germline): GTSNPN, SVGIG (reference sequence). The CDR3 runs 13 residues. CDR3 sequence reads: CAWSTPTGYEAFF. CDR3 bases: TGTGCCTGGAGTACCCCTACGGGGTATGAAGCTTTCTTT.

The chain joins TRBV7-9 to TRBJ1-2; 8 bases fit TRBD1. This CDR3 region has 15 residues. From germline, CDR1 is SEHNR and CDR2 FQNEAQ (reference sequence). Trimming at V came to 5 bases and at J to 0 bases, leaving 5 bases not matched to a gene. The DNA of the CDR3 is TGTGCCAGCAGCCCCTGGGACAGGCCTAACTATGGCTACACCTTC. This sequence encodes CASSPWDRPNYGYTF.